What follows are 14 T cell receptor beta chains derived from one specimen sequenced in a study of OX40 agonist ivuxolimab in advanced cancers. The repertoire was sequenced with immunoSEQ multiplex PCR; TCRdb's copy has only in-frame clones and lacks some. This sample yields 25,000 to 35,000 clones, of which 84% are seen a single time; approximately 26% belongs to the top ten. This specimen consisted of CD4+ or CD8+ T cells sorted from blood, obtained in a trial of the OX40 agonist ivuxolimab. The receptors originated from an adult with an advanced solid tumor such as melanoma, head and neck, liver or kidney cancer.

The V and J genes are TRBV4-1 and TRBJ2-7; possibly TRBD1 for D (5 bases). This CDR3 has 13 amino acids. The ends were cut back, 1 base at V and 7 bases at J, with 11 bases in the middle. CDR1 is MGHRA and CDR2 is YSYEKL in the germline V gene. CDR3 bases: TGCGCCAGCAGCCAAGGGGCAGGGCGAGAGCAGTACTTC. Protein sequence: CASSQGAGREQYF.

This clone was counted a single time. This chain connects TRBV19 to TRBJ2-7; 7 bases are shared with TRBD1. Germline V CDR1 and CDR2: LNHDA, SQIVND (reference sequence). The CDR3 totals 15 residues. The V gene end was trimmed by 5 bases and the J gene end by 4 bases; junction bases not matched to a gene: 11. CDR3 amino acids: CASSAFPGTAYEQYF. The CDR3 DNA reads TGTGCCAGTAGTGCGTTCCCTGGGACAGCATACGAGCAGTACTTC.

The chain employs TRBV27 and TRBJ2-5; a possible D gene is TRBD1 (6 bases). Deletions cut 6 bases from V and 5 bases from J, with 19 bases between. Germline CDR1 MNHEY, CDR2 SMNVEV (reference sequence). CDR3 size: 15 residues. The CDR3 DNA reads as TGTGCCAGCAGGCCCACAGGGTCTGGATCGGAGACCCAGTACTTC. This encodes CASRPTGSGSETQYF.

This chain joins TRBV7-6 and TRBJ1-2, with D perhaps TRBD1 (6 bases). CDR3 length equals 16 residues. Trimming removed 1 base from V and 4 bases from J, with 16 bases in between. Per the germline V gene, CDR1 is SGHVS and CDR2 is FNYEAQ. In DNA, the CDR3 is TGTGCCAGCAGCTTAGTGGCAGGGGTTGGTGGCTATGGCTACACCTTC. This translates into CASSLVAGVGGYGYTF.

This clone was found once. The chain is built from TRBV21-1 and TRBJ2-1; the table's D call of TRBD1 was not tested on the DNA. TRBV21-1 is deemed a pseudogene. The CDR3 extends over 14 amino acids. In DNA form, the CDR3 reads TGTGCCAGCAGCACAAAAGTGGGCTCGGATGAGCAGTTCTTC. It translates to CASSTKVGSDEQFF.

The V and J genes are TRBV7-3 and TRBJ2-1, with D tentatively TRBD1 or TRBD2 (5 bases each). CDR1 is SGHTA, CDR2 FQGTGA, per germline. V was pared by 3 bases and J by 6 bases, with 15 bases between. The CDR3 extends over 15 amino acids. CDR3 DNA sequence: TGTGCCAGCAGCTTCGGGACGCACGGCGGCAATGAGCAGTTCTTC. It yields the protein CASSFGTHGGNEQFF.

This sequence joins TRBV27 and TRBJ2-3; no definite D call. The CDR3 loop spans 14 amino acids. Trimming stripped 5 bases from V and 6 bases from J, with 15 bases between. Germline lookup yields CDR1 MNHEY and CDR2 SMNVEV (reference sequence). This chain's CDR3 is CASSPLSSYDTQYF. In nucleotides, the CDR3 is TGTGCCAGCAGTCCCCTTTCGTCTTACGATACGCAGTATTTT.

This chain connects TRBV4-1 to TRBJ2-7; no reliable D call. This CDR3 has 11 amino acids. Trimming took 4 bases from V and 6 from J, leaving 7 bases between them. Looked up from germline, CDR1 is MGHRA and CDR2 is YSYEKL. CDR3 region: CASSLGPEQYF. The CDR3 bases are TGCGCCAGCAGCCTAGGCCCCGAGCAGTACTTC.

This chain uses TRBV9 with TRBJ2-3, with 7 nucleotides matching TRBD1. The CDR3 extends over 17 amino acids. The trim removed 3 bases at V and 2 bases at J, leaving 12 bases unmatched. Germline CDR1 SGDLS, CDR2 YYNGEE. In nucleotides, the CDR3 is TGTGCCAGCAGCGAAAGACCCGACAGGGCCCTCACAGATACGCAGTATTTT. Translated: CASSERPDRALTDTQYF.

The rearrangement uses TRBV21-1 and TRBJ2-7; the DNA was not used to check the table's D call, TRBD2. TRBV21-1 is a pseudogene. CDR3 length: 16 amino acids. The CDR3 region has the DNA TGTGCCAGCAGCAAATTGGGCCGGGGGTTCTCCTACGAGCAGTACTTC. As protein: CASSKLGRGFSYEQYF.

This clone appeared many times. This sequence joins TRBV10-3 and TRBJ2-4; 9 positions match TRBD1. This CDR3 comprises 22 residues. V lost 0 bases, J lost 3 bases, and 21 bases stayed unmatched. Germline CDR1 ENHRY, CDR2 SYGVKD. CDR3 DNA: TGTGCCATCAGTGAGTCCGTTACCTTACAGGGGGCGAAATTAGTTGGCAAAAACATTCAGTACTTC. Its translation: CAISESVTLQGAKLVGKNIQYF.

This clone came up a few times. The rearrangement links TRBV7-9 to TRBJ2-1, with D perhaps TRBD1 or TRBD2 (5 bases each). V lost 1 base and J 1 base, leaving 11 bases between the germline ends. Per the germline V gene, CDR1 is SEHNR and CDR2 is FQNEAQ (reference sequence). CDR3 length: 16 amino acids. The CDR3 DNA is TGTGCCAGCAGCTTAGTTGGGGGTGCTTCCTACAATGAGCAGTTCTTC. Translating gives CASSLVGGASYNEQFF.

This clone has just one count. This chain connects TRBV19 to TRBJ1-1; D uncertain. CDR3 length: 15 residues. The germline V and J ends were trimmed by 1 base and 1 base, with 10 bases remaining between them. Looked up from germline, CDR1 is LNHDA and CDR2 is SQIVND (reference sequence). CDR3 nucleotide sequence: TGTGCCAGTAGTATAGTTGGGCCGGGGAACACTGAAGCTTTCTTT. Amino acid sequence: CASSIVGPGNTEAFF. The complete variable domain, with remaining parts taken from reference TRBV19 and TRBJ1-1, reads DGGITQSPKYLFRKEGQNVTLSCEQNLNHDAMYWYRQDPGQGLRLIYYSQIVNDFQKGDIAEGYSVSREKKESFPLTVTSAQKNPTAFYLCASSIVGPGNTEAFFGQGTRLTVV.

The J gene is TRBJ2-7, the V gene TRBV5-4, with D perhaps TRBD2 (7 bases). The ends were cut back, 4 bases at V and 5 bases at J, with 16 bases in the middle. Germline V gives CDR1 SGHNT, CDR2 YYREEE (reference sequence). The CDR3 is 14 amino acids. The CDR3 DNA follows: TGTGCCAGCAGCGATGTGGGGGGGCGGAACGAGCAGTACTTC. It is translated as CASSDVGGRNEQYF.